This T cell receptor beta chain originates from a study of blood T cell repertoires in COVID-19 (dated by TCRdb to 2020 to 2022). Describing the broader study: Samples covering the acute and convalescent phases of COVID-19 were provided by collaborators in the United States, Italy and Spain. Where available, HLA class I and class II types were obtained from metadata supplied by the sample provider rather than from assay-based typing. Sample metadata almost always included a de-identified subject ID, COVID-19 status, age in years and sex. Deeply sampled blood TCRbeta repertoires from subjects exposed to, actively infected with, or recovered from COVID-19 were included in the dataset. The repertoires were released in a freely available public database meant as a resource for research on the immune response to SARS-CoV-2. Samples came from the ongoing ImmuneRACE study (first 160 participants) plus 1,254 subjects from 6 global collaborators. The prospective study material was composed of cDNA or gDNA derived from T cells, B-cell-depleted T cells, or PBMCs. The full study reports these points: Clinical and demographic metadata were provided uncurated, with the amount varying by source and participant.

From cysteine to phenylalanine, the CDR3 is 12 amino acids long. Solely the CDR3 DNA is kept, with 36 bases framed from the first base. The germline V gene (reference sequence) gives CDR1 as LNHDA and CDR2 as SQIVND. V is pared back by 3 bases and J by 3 bases, with 5 bases lying between the germline termini. At one collaborating source in Seattle, patients were enrolled during active infection and were followed longitudinally through the course of disease. Collaborating institutions collected whole blood in K2EDTA tubes following their own protocols. For TCRbeta analysis, collaborators shipped samples in one of three forms: frozen whole blood, isolated PBMCs, or DNA extracted from either of those sample types. Turning to this clone: Its antigen is currently not known. Per-base qualities were not stored, and no clone one base away is much larger.

TCRbeta CDR3 regions were amplified from genomic DNA using the immunoSEQ Assay, a bias-controlled multiplex PCR. As for how the authors treated the data: The number of nucleated cells in each sample was estimated by amplification of reference gene primers within the assay. Sequence reads were collapsed and filtered to measure the absolute abundance of every unique TCRbeta CDR3 rearrangement. Productive Simpson clonality was computed per sample as the square root of Simpson's diversity index over productive rearrangements. TCRdb provides this immuneACCESS table in a form limited to in-frame rearrangements. Some clones are lacking; in checked studies, under half of them reflect an unresolved V gene, and why the rest are absent is not known. V, J and clone size are taken as reported in that table, and D and trimming were inferred from the DNA itself. The sample table records about 75,000 clones; 75% to 90% of these occur just once. The ten largest clones capture 5.5% to 7.5% of the sample.

The specimen was peripheral blood. The chain joins TRBV19 to TRBJ1-1, with no reliable assignment of the D segment. This receptor was identified in an elderly man with COVID-19, enrolled during active disease. The DNA sequence follows: TGTGCCAGTAGTATCTCAGACACTGAAGCTTTCTTT. Its amino acids are CASSISDTEAFF.